This T cell receptor beta chain was found in a study of blood T cell repertoires in COVID-19. Overall study: Some COVID-19 samples were acute and others convalescent; all came from the United States, Italy and Spain. Nucleic acid was either cDNA or gDNA, and it came from T cells, B-cell-depleted T cells, or PBMCs.

Germline CDR1 and CDR2: SGHDT and YYEEEE. The CDR3 has 14 residues. V was clipped by 0 bases and J by 5 bases; unmatched bases: 3. Per the authors' pipeline: Using reference gene primer amplification, nucleated cell counts were estimated. This table comes from immunoSEQ multiplex PCR, and its TCRdb copy is limited to in-frame clones, with some not included. D and trimming were read from the DNA, whereas the V and J calls and clone size are those reported in that table. The data contain fewer than 150,000 clones, about 90% of them singletons. This clonotype originated in a man aged 45-65 years with active or convalescent COVID-19. The chain employs TRBV5-6 and TRBJ2-5; 8 positions match TRBD2. The material sequenced was peripheral blood. This chain's CDR3 is CASSLGGRSETQYF. The DNA of the CDR3 is TGTGCCAGCAGCTTGGGCGGGAGGTCCGAGACCCAGTACTTC.